The present entry profiles one T cell receptor beta chain with its context. This CDR3 comprises 16 residues. Germline V CDR1 and CDR2: LNHDA, SQIVND (reference sequence). V lost 6 bases and J 7 bases, leaving 22 bases between the germline ends. Authors' data handling: Reference gene primer amplification in the assay estimated nucleated cell counts. Clones were read by immunoSEQ multiplex PCR, and TCRdb kept only the in-frame ones, dropping some. V and J calls and clone size are as listed in that table; D and trimming were resolved from the DNA. This sample carries approximately 470,000 clones, approximately 83% of them seen once, and the ten largest clones take about 3.2%. This entry belongs to a study of blood T cell repertoires in COVID-19.

This TCR was recovered from a human donor in a cohort sampled during active COVID-19. The sample comprised peripheral blood. The rearrangement uses TRBV19 and TRBJ2-1; possible D gene TRBD2, 5 bases. The CDR3 region has the DNA TGTGCCAGTAGCCCCCCAGTGGTACGGGATTCGAATGAGCAGTTCTTC. This encodes CASSPPVVRDSNEQFF.